This record covers a single T cell receptor (beta chain). TCRdb's copy holds only in-frame clones and misses some; the assay was immunoSEQ multiplex PCR. The sample contains 75,000 to 95,000 clones, around 94% of which appear only once. This specimen comes from a study of technical replicates of blood from several donors. Germline V gene sequence: CDR1 MGHRA, CDR2 YSYEKL. V lost 4 bases and J 2 bases, leaving 11 bases between the germline ends. The CDR3 has 14 residues. The chain recombines TRBV4-1 with TRBJ1-1; D remains unclear. The sequenced sample was T cells isolated from PBMCs. This TCR was sampled from a human donor in good health. The CDR3 coding sequence is TGCGCCAGCAGCCTACTAGGGCTAAACACTGAAGCTTTCTTT. Translation: CASSLLGLNTEAFF.